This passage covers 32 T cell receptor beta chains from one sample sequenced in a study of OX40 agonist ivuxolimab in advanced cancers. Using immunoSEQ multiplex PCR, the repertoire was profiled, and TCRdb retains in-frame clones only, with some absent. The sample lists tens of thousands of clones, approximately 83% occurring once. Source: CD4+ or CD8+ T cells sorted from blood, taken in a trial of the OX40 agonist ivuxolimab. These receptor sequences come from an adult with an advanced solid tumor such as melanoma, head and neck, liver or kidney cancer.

The chain's CDR3 is CASSGPDRDPPDEQFF. In nucleotides, the CDR3 is TGTGCCAGCAGTGGACCGGACAGGGACCCTCCCGATGAGCAGTTCTTC. The rearrangement joins TRBV2 to TRBJ2-1, with 8 bases lining up with TRBD1. V lost 4 bases and J lost 8; bases outside the gene matches: 13. The CDR3 consists of 16 residues. The germline V gene encodes CDR1 SNHLY and CDR2 FYNNEI.

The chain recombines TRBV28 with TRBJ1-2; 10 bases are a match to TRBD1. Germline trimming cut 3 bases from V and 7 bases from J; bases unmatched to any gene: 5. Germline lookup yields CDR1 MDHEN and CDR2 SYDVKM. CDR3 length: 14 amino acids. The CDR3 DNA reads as TGTGCCAGCAGTTTGACAGGGGGCGCGCCTGGCTACACCTTC. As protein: CASSLTGGAPGYTF.

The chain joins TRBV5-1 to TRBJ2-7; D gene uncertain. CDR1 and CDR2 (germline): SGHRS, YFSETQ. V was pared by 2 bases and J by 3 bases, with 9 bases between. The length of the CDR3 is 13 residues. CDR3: CASSLNGYYEQYF. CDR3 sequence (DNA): TGCGCCAGCAGCTTAAACGGATACTACGAGCAGTACTTC.

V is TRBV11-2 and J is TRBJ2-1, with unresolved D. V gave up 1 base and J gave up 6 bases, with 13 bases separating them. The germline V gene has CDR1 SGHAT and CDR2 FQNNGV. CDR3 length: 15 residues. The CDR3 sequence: CASSLAESPLNEQFF. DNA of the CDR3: TGTGCCAGCAGCTTAGCGGAATCCCCGCTCAATGAGCAGTTCTTC.

The CDR3 DNA reads TGTGCCAGCAGCTCTAGGACAGGGAAGAGCTCTGGAAACACCATATATTTT. The encoded protein is CASSSRTGKSSGNTIYF. This chain connects TRBV7-2 to TRBJ1-3, with 8 bases lining up with TRBD1. Trimming removed 4 bases from V and 0 bases from J; junction bases left unmatched: 8. The CDR3 has 17 residues. Germline V gene data show CDR1 as SGHTA and CDR2 as FQGNSA.

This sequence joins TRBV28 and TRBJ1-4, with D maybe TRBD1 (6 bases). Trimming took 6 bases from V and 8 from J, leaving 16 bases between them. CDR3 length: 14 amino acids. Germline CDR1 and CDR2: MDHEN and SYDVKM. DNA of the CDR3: TGTGCCAGCAGGTTACAGGGCGTTGGCGAAAAACTGTTTTTT. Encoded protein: CASRLQGVGEKLFF.

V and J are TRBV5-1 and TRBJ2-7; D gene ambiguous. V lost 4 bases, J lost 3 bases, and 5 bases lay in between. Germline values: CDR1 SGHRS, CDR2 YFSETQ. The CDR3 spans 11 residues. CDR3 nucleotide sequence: TGCGCCAGCAGCGACATCTACGAGCAGTACTTC. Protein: CASSDIYEQYF.

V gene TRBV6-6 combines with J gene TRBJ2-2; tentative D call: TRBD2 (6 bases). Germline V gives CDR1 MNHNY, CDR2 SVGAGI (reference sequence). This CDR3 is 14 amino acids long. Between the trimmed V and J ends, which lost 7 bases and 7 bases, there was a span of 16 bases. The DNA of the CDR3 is TGTGCCAGCAAAGGGACTCCTTGGGGCGGGGAGCTGTTTTTT. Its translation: CASKGTPWGGELFF.

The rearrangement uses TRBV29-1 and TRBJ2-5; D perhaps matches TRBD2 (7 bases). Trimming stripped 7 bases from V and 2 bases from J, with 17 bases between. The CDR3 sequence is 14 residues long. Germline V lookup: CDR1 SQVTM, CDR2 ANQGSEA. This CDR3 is CSASGTFTQETQYF. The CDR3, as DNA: TGCAGCGCGAGCGGGACATTTACTCAAGAGACCCAGTACTTC.

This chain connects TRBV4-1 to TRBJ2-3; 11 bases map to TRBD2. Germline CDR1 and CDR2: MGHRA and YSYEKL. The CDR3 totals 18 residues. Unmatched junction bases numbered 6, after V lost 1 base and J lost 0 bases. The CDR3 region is CASSQAPTSGRSTDTQYF. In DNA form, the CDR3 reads TGCGCCAGCAGCCAAGCCCCTACTAGCGGGAGAAGCACAGATACGCAGTATTTT.

CDR3 DNA: TGTGCCAGCAGTTACTTACCAGGGGATTCGGAAGCTTTCTTT. The encoded protein is CASSYLPGDSEAFF. J is TRBJ1-1 and V is TRBV6-5; weak D call: TRBD1 (6 bases). Germline values: CDR1 MNHEY, CDR2 SVGAGI. With 1 base removed from V and 8 bases from J, the gap between germline ends came to 14 bases. The CDR3 has 14 residues.

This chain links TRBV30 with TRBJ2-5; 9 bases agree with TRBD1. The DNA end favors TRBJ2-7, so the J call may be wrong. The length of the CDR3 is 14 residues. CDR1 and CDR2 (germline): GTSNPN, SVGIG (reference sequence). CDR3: CAWEGGTGLIEQYF. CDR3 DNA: TGTGCCTGGGAGGGGGGGACAGGGCTCATCGAGCAGTACTTC.

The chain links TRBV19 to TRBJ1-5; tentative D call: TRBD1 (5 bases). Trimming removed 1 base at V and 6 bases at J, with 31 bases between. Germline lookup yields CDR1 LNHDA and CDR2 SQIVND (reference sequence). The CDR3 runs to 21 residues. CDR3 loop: CASSIGRPTGTGPQFSQPQHF. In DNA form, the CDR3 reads TGTGCCAGTAGTATAGGGCGCCCAACCGGCACAGGTCCCCAATTCAGTCAGCCCCAGCATTTT.

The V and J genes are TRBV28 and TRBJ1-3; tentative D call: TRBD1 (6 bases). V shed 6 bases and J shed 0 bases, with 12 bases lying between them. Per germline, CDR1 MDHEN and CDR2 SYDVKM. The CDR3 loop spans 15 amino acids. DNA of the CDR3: TGTGCCAGCAGACGGGACACGAGCTCTGGAAACACCATATATTTT. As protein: CASRRDTSSGNTIYF.

The CDR3 nucleotides are TGTGCCAGCAGCTGGGGACAGCACAATCAGCCCCAGCATTTT. Amino acid sequence: CASSWGQHNQPQHF. The chain employs TRBV5-6 and TRBJ1-5, with 7 bases identical to TRBD1. This CDR3 contains 14 residues. The germline gives CDR1 SGHDT, CDR2 YYEEEE. V trimming: 3 bases; J trimming: 3 bases; junction bases outside the gene matches: 3. Based on the CDR3 plus reference TRBV5-6 and TRBJ1-5, the full variable domain is DAGVTQSPTHLIKTRGQQVTLRCSPKSGHDTVSWYQQALGQGPQFIFQYYEEEERQRGNFPDRFSGHQFPNYSSELNVNALLLGDSALYLCASSWGQHNQPQHFGDGTRLSIL.

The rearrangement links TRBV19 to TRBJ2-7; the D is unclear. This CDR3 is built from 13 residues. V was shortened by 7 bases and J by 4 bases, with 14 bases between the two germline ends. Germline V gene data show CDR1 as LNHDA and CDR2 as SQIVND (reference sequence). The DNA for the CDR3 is TGTGCCAGTACCACAAAGGGCGGTTACGAGCAGTACTTC. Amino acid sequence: CASTTKGGYEQYF.

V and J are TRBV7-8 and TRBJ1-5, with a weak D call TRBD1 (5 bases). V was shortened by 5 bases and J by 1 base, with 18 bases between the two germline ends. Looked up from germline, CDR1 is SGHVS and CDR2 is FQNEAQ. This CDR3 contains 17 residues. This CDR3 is CASSPEAQGTSNQPQHF. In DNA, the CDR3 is TGTGCCAGCAGCCCGGAGGCCCAGGGCACCAGCAATCAGCCCCAGCATTTT.

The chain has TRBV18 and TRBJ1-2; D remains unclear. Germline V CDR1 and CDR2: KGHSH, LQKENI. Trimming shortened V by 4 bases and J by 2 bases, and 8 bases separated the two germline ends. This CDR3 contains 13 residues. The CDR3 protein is CASSRTENYGYTF. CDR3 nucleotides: TGTGCCAGCTCACGCACAGAGAACTATGGCTACACCTTC.

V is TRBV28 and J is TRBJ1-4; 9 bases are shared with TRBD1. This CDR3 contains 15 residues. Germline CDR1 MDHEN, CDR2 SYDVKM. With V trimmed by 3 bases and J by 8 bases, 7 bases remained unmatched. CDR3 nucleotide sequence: TGTGCCAGCAGTTTGGCCGGGACAGGGCTGGAAAAACTGTTTTTT. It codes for CASSLAGTGLEKLFF.

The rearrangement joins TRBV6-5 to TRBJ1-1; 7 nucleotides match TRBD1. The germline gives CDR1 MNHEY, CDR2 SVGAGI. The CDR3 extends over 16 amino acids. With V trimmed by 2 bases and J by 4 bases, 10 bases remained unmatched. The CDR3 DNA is TGTGCCAGCAGTTACCGCCGAGGAGCAGGGGGCACTGAAGCTTTCTTT. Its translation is CASSYRRGAGGTEAFF.

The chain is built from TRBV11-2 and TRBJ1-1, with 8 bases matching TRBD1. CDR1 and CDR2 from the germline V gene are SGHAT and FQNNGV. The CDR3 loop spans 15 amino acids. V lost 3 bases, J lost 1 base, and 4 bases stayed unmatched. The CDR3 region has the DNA TGTGCCAGCAGCTTTCTTACAGGGGGGAACACTGAAGCTTTCTTT. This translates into CASSFLTGGNTEAFF.

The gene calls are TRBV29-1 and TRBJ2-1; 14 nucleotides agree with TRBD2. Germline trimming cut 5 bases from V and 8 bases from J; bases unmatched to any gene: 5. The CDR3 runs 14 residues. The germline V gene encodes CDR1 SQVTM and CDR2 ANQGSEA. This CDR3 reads CSVRLAGGPYEQFF. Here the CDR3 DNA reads TGCAGCGTTAGACTAGCGGGAGGGCCCTATGAGCAGTTCTTC.

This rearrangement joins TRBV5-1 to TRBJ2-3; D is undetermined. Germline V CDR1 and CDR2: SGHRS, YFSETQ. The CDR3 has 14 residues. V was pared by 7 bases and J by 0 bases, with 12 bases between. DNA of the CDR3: TGCGCCAGCCGGTGGTTTTCTAGCACAGATACGCAGTATTTT. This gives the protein CASRWFSSTDTQYF.

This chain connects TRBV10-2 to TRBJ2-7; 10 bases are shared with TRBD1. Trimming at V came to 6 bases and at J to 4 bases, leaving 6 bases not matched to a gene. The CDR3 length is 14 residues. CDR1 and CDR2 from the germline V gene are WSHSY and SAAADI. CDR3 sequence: CASRGPGQGYEQYF. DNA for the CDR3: TGCGCCAGCAGAGGGCCGGGACAGGGGTACGAGCAGTACTTC.

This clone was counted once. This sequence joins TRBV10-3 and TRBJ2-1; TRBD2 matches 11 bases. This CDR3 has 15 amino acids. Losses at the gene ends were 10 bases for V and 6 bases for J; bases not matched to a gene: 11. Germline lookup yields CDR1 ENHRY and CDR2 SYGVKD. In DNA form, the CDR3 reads TGTGCCACCGGGGCCGGGACTAGCGGACTCAATGAGCAGTTCTTC. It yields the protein CATGAGTSGLNEQFF.

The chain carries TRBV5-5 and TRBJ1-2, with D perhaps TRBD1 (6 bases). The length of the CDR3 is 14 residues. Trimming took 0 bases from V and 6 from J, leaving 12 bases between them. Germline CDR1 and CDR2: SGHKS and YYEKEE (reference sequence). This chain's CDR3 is CASSLVGAPDGYTF. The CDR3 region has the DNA TGTGCCAGCAGCTTGGTGGGGGCCCCTGATGGCTACACCTTC.

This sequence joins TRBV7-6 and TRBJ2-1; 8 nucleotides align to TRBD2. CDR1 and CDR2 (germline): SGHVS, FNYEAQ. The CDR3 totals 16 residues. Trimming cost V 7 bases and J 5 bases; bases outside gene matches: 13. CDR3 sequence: CASTPGPGLGNNEQFF. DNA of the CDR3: TGTGCCAGCACACCCGGACCGGGACTAGGCAACAATGAGCAGTTCTTC.

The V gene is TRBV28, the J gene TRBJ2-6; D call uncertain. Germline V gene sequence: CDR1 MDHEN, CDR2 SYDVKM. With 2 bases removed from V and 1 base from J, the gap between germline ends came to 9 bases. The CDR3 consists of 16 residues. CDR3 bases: TGTGCCAGCAGTTTAGAGTGGTTATCTGGGGCCAACGTCCTGACTTTC. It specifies CASSLEWLSGANVLTF.

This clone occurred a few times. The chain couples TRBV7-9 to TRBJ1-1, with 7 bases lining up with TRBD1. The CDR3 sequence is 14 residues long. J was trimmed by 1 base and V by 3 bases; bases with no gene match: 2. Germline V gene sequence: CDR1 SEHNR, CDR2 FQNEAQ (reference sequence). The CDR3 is CASSFRQGNTEAFF. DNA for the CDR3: TGTGCCAGCAGCTTCCGACAGGGGAACACTGAAGCTTTCTTT.

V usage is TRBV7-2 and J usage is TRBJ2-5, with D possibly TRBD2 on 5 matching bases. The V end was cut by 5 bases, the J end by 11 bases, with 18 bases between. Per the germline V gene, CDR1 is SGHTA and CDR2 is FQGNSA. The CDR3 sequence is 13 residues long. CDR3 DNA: TGTGCCAGCAGCCGTCGCAACCCCGGGGAGCAGTACTTC. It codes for CASSRRNPGEQYF.

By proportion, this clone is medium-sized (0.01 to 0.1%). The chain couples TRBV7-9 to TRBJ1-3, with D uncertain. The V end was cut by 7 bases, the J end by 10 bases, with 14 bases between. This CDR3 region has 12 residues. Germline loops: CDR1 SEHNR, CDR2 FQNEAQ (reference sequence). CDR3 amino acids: CASTPSPQTIYF. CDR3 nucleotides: TGTGCCAGCACCCCGAGCCCCCAGACCATATATTTT. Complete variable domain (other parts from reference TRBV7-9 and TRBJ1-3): DTGVSQNPRHKITKRGQNVTFRCDPISEHNRLYWYRQTLGQGPEFLTYFQNEAQLEKSRLLSDRFSAERPKGSFSTLEIQRTEQGDSAMYLCASTPSPQTIYFGEGSWLTVV.

CDR3 DNA: TGTGCCATCAATGGGACTAGCGGGAGGACCCAAGAGACCCAGTACTTC. This translates into CAINGTSGRTQETQYF. This chain links TRBV10-3 with TRBJ2-5, with 15 bases aligning to TRBD2. The CDR3 is made up of 16 amino acids. Unmatched junction bases numbered 4, after V lost 7 bases and J lost 1 base. In germline, CDR1 is ENHRY, CDR2 SYGVKD.